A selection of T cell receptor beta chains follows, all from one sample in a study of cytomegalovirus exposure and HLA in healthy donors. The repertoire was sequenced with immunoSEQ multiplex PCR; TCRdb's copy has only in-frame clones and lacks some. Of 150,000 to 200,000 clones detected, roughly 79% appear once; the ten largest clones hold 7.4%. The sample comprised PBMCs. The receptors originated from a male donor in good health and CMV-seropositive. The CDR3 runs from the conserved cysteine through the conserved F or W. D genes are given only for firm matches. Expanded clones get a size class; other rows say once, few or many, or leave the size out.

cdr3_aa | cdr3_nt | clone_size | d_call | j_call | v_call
CASSPGLAGYNEQFF | TGTGCCAGCAGCCCGGGACTAGCCGGCTACAATGAGCAGTTCTTC | once | TRBD2 | TRBJ2-1 | TRBV11-3
CASSLSFEQYF | TGTGCCAGCAGCTTATCTTTCGAGCAGTACTTC | NA | NA | TRBJ2-7 | TRBV11-2
CASSFTTTVSYNEQFF | TGCGCCAGCAGCTTTACTACGACAGTCTCCTACAATGAGCAGTTCTTC | NA | NA | TRBJ2-1 | TRBV5-1
CASSFEPGGPTNEKLFF | TGTGCCAGCAGCTTTGAACCTGGAGGACCAACTAATGAAAAACTGTTTTTT | NA | NA | TRBJ1-4 | TRBV11-2
CASSLGGELNTEAFF | TGCGCCAGCAGCTTGGGGGGGGAATTGAACACCGAAGCTTTCTTT | once | NA | TRBJ1-1 | TRBV5-1
CASTPTRGIGNTIYF | TGTGCCAGCACCCCGACGCGGGGCATAGGAAACACCATATATTTT | few | NA | TRBJ1-3 | TRBV2
CASSPRDRVGDTQYF | TGTGCCAGCAGCCCCCGGGACAGGGTGGGAGATACGCAGTATTTT | NA | TRBD1 | TRBJ2-3 | TRBV4-2
CASSHQQRPHLGYTF | TGTGCCAGTAGCCATCAGCAGCGGCCCCACTTGGGCTACACCTTC | NA | NA | TRBJ1-2 | TRBV19
CASTSTGTEAFF | TGTGCCAGCACCTCTACAGGGACTGAAGCTTTCTTT | NA | NA | TRBJ1-1 | TRBV2
CASSLGLPLYEQYF | TGTGCCAGCAGTTTGGGACTACCCCTCTACGAGCAGTACTTC | NA | TRBD2 | TRBJ2-7 | TRBV6-5
CASSPRDIRLQETQYF | TGTGCCAGCAGCCCCCGGGACATTCGGCTCCAAGAGACCCAGTACTTC | NA | NA | TRBJ2-5 | TRBV5-6
CASSYRPFSRGGQETQYF | TGTGCCAGCAGCTACCGCCCCTTCTCGCGGGGGGGACAAGAGACCCAGTACTTC | NA | TRBD2 | TRBJ2-5 | TRBV7-8
CAWSVQLNYGYTF | TGTGCCTGGAGTGTACAACTAAACTATGGCTACACCTTC | NA | NA | TRBJ1-2 | TRBV30
CASTFSGGPQETQYF | TGTGCCAGCACCTTTAGCGGGGGGCCCCAAGAGACCCAGTACTTC | NA | TRBD2 | TRBJ2-5 | TRBV7-9
CASSTPDRGLTNEKLFF | TGTGCCAGTAGTACCCCAGACAGGGGGCTAACTAATGAAAAACTGTTTTTT | NA | TRBD1 | TRBJ1-4 | TRBV19
CAAYTGGFGYTF | TGTGCCGCCTATACAGGGGGCTTTGGCTACACCTTC | NA | TRBD1 | TRBJ1-2 | TRBV19
CASSVDPGTSGGVGYNEQFF | TGTGCCAGCAGCGTAGACCCAGGGACTAGCGGGGGGGTGGGTTACAATGAGCAGTTCTTC | NA | TRBD2 | TRBJ2-1 | TRBV9
CASSLVGATEAFF | TGTGCCAGCAGCTTAGTAGGGGCTACTGAAGCTTTCTTT | NA | NA | TRBJ1-1 | TRBV7-2
CASRAQGANTEAFF | TGCGCCAGCAGGGCACAGGGAGCGAACACTGAAGCTTTCTTT | NA | NA | TRBJ1-1 | TRBV5-1
CASSLAQGVADTQYF | TGTGCCAGCAGCTTAGCGCAGGGGGTCGCAGATACGCAGTATTTT | NA | TRBD1 | TRBJ2-3 | TRBV7-2
CASSPQTPGQGSEQYF | TGTGCCAGCAGCCCTCAAACCCCGGGACAGGGAAGTGAGCAGTACTTC | NA | TRBD1 | TRBJ2-7 | TRBV7-8
CASRQAYGYTF | TGTGCCAGCCGACAGGCCTATGGCTACACCTTC | NA | NA | TRBJ1-2 | TRBV2
CASSHRDSNSPLHF | TGTGCCAGCTCACACCGGGACAGTAATTCACCCCTCCACTTT | NA | TRBD1 | TRBJ1-6 | TRBV18
CASSLEGAMGGYTF | TGCGCCAGCAGCTTGGAAGGGGCGATGGGTGGCTACACCTTC | NA | NA | TRBJ1-2 | TRBV5-1
CASTGQENTEAFF | TGTGCCAGCACGGGACAGGAGAACACTGAAGCTTTCTTT | NA | TRBD1 | TRBJ1-1 | TRBV2
CAISGGTGGAGTEAFF | TGTGCCATCAGTGGGGGGACAGGGGGCGCGGGGACTGAAGCTTTCTTT | NA | TRBD1 | TRBJ1-1 | TRBV10-3
CASSSGTGHTLGYGYTF | TGCGCCAGCAGCTCCGGGACAGGCCACACCTTGGGCTATGGCTACACCTTC | NA | TRBD1 | TRBJ1-2 | TRBV4-1
CASSRRVAGELFF | TGTGCCAGCAGCCGACGGGTCGCCGGGGAGCTGTTTTTT | NA | NA | TRBJ2-2 | TRBV11-2
CASSYRAGEGYEQYF | TGTGCCAGCAGTTACAGGGCAGGGGAGGGATACGAGCAGTACTTC | NA | NA | TRBJ2-7 | TRBV6-6
CSVRGTAGNTIYF | TGCAGCGTGCGAGGGACAGCTGGAAACACCATATATTTT | NA | TRBD1 | TRBJ1-3 | TRBV29-1
CASSGTSGGAYNEQFF | TGTGCCAGCAGCGGCACTAGCGGGGGGGCCTACAATGAGCAGTTCTTC | NA | TRBD2 | TRBJ2-1 | TRBV9
CAGGIKNIQYF | TGTGCCGGGGGGATCAAAAACATTCAGTACTTC | NA | NA | TRBJ2-4 | TRBV30
CASSLGTGGTEAFF | TGCGCCAGCAGCTTGGGGACAGGGGGCACTGAAGCTTTCTTT | few | TRBD1 | TRBJ1-1 | TRBV5-1
CATRGLNYGYTF | TGTGCCACCAGGGGGCTCAACTATGGCTACACCTTC | few | TRBD1 | TRBJ1-2 | TRBV6-1
CASSSRGNSYNEQFF | TGTGCCAGCAGTTCTCGGGGGAACTCCTACAATGAGCAGTTCTTC | NA | NA | TRBJ2-1 | TRBV6-6